The next 26 T cell receptor beta chains were all read from a single sample in a study of Ad26.COV2.S vaccination and SARS-CoV-2 variants. Data came from immunoSEQ multiplex PCR; TCRdb stores just in-frame clones and leaves some out. Of about 400,000 clones listed, around 93% are singletons. Specified treatment: around 19 received Ad26.COV2.S at low or high dose, single or two shots; about 5 received placebo; per-sample allocation not given. Sampling took place 63 days after the first vaccine or placebo injection. The input for sequencing was peripheral blood, taken in a trial of Ad26.COV2.S vaccine versus placebo. These receptor sequences come from a person aged 18-60 years who received the Ad26.COV2.S COVID-19 vaccine or a placebo.

Only one count was recorded for this clone. The chain uses TRBV7-2 and TRBJ1-5; D might be TRBD1 (6 bases). Trimming removed 2 bases from V and 7 bases from J, with 9 bases in between. CDR1 is SGHTA, CDR2 FQGNSA, per germline. CDR3 length: 13 amino acids. The CDR3 DNA is TGTGCCAGCAGCTTAAGGGGGGACCAGCCCCAGCATTTT. It codes for CASSLRGDQPQHF.

As to this clone: The same CDR3 also results from other DNA sequences found in this sample. The genes are TRBV9 and TRBJ1-2; 9 bases fit TRBD1. Germline V gene lookup returns CDR1 SGDLS and CDR2 YYNGEE. J gave up 8 bases and V 2 bases, and 4 bases lay outside the gene matches. The CDR3 is 13 residues long. The CDR3 spells CASSVGQGDGYTF. The DNA for the CDR3 is TGTGCCAGCAGCGTGGGACAGGGCGACGGCTACACCTTC.

The chain combines TRBV7-9 with TRBJ2-5; no definite D call. CDR3 length equals 14 residues. V shed 4 bases and J shed 1 base, with 10 bases lying between them. In germline, CDR1 is SEHNR, CDR2 FQNEAQ (reference sequence). The CDR3: CASSSLLAQETQYF. The CDR3 DNA is TGTGCCAGCAGCTCGCTACTTGCCCAAGAGACCCAGTACTTC.

On this clone: The germline gene is not matched at one end of the junction; a read error may be the cause. This chain joins TRBV7-7 and TRBJ2-5, with D maybe TRBD1 (7 bases). This CDR3 has 15 residues. CDR1 is SSHAT, CDR2 FNYEAQ, per germline (reference sequence). The CDR3 reads CASSRRGGTEETQYF. As DNA, the CDR3 is TGTGCTAGCAGCCGGCGTGGGGGGACAGAAGAGACCCAGTACTTC.

This chain uses TRBV4-1 with TRBJ2-1; TRBD1 agrees at 12 bases. Germline trimming cut 1 base from V and 2 bases from J; bases unmatched to any gene: 12. The germline V gene has CDR1 MGHRA and CDR2 YSYEKL. CDR3 size: 20 residues. Here the CDR3 reads CASSQGPGTGGDFTYNEQFF. The CDR3, as DNA: TGCGCCAGCAGCCAAGGACCCGGGACAGGGGGCGATTTTACCTACAATGAGCAGTTCTTC.

The V call is TRBV20-1, the J call TRBJ2-1, with D possibly matching TRBD1 (5 bases). This CDR3 comprises 11 residues. CDR1 is DFQATT, CDR2 SNEGSKA, per germline (reference sequence). V shed 0 bases and J shed 13 bases, with 10 bases lying between them. The CDR3 nucleotides read TGCAGTGCTAGAGAAGACTGGGGCCAGTTCTTC. This sequence encodes CSAREDWGQFF.

This chain links TRBV6-5 with TRBJ2-5; TRBD1 agrees at 10 bases. The CDR3 spans 14 residues. The V gene's germline CDR1 is MNHEY and CDR2 SVGAGI. The trim removed 6 bases at V and 5 bases at J, leaving 6 bases unmatched. CDR3 nucleotides: TGTGCCAGCAGGACCGGGACAGGGGACGAGACCCAGTACTTC. It encodes CASRTGTGDETQYF.

The V and J genes are TRBV7-9 and TRBJ1-1; D gene ambiguous. The CDR3 covers 13 residues. Germline CDR1 SEHNR, CDR2 FQNEAQ (reference sequence). The germline V and J ends were trimmed by 5 bases and 7 bases, with 14 bases remaining between them. The DNA for the CDR3 is TGTGCCAGCAGCGGCACCGAAAGCGGTGAAGCTTTCTTT. Its translation is CASSGTESGEAFF.

The rearrangement links TRBV27 to TRBJ2-2; D possibly corresponds to TRBD2 (7 bases). Trimming removed 1 base from V and 6 bases from J, with 21 bases in between. The CDR3 runs 18 residues. Germline CDR1 reads MNHEY; CDR2 reads SMNVEV (reference sequence). The CDR3, as DNA: TGTGCCAGCAGTTTATTATCGGTTTTGGGGGGGCCGGCCGGGGAGCTGTTTTTT. Amino acids: CASSLLSVLGGPAGELFF.

The rearrangement links TRBV2 to TRBJ2-1, with a tentative D call TRBD2 (5 bases). This CDR3 region has 15 residues. The V end lost 2 bases, the J end lost 8 bases, and 16 bases lay between the germline ends. Germline V gives CDR1 SNHLY, CDR2 FYNNEI. The CDR3: CASSERPDPRDEQFF. CDR3 nucleotides: TGTGCCAGCAGTGAACGGCCCGACCCGAGGGATGAGCAGTTCTTC.

The chain is built from TRBV28 and TRBJ1-1, with no clear D. The CDR3 sequence is 12 residues long. V was pared by 2 bases and J by 7 bases, with 8 bases between. Germline loops: CDR1 MDHEN, CDR2 SYDVKM. The CDR3 spells CASSLRPFEAFF. Written as DNA, the CDR3 is TGTGCCAGCAGTTTAAGACCCTTTGAAGCTTTCTTT.

This chain links TRBV5-8 with TRBJ1-5; tentatively, D is TRBD1 (5 bases). Deletions cut 3 bases from V and 2 bases from J, with 15 bases between. The CDR3 extends over 16 amino acids. From germline, CDR1 is SGHTS and CDR2 YDEGEE. The CDR3 sequence is CASSWAGIPGNQPQHF. CDR3 nucleotide sequence: TGTGCCAGCAGCTGGGCAGGGATTCCGGGCAATCAGCCCCAGCATTTT.

The CDR3 loop is CASSETGRESEKLFF. The CDR3 coding sequence is TGTGCCAGCAGCGAAACAGGGAGGGAGTCCGAAAAACTGTTTTTT. The chain combines TRBV14 with TRBJ1-4, with D possibly TRBD1 on 6 matching bases. The V gene lost 5 bases and the J gene lost 8 bases, with 18 bases spanning the gap. Per the germline V gene, CDR1 is SGHDN and CDR2 is FVKESK. The CDR3 length is 15 residues.

This sequence joins TRBV4-1 and TRBJ2-6; tentatively, D is TRBD1 or TRBD2 (6 bases each). V dropped 4 bases and J dropped 2 bases, with 21 bases sitting between them. Per germline, CDR1 MGHRA and CDR2 YSYEKL. The CDR3 is made up of 19 amino acids. CDR3 nucleotide sequence: TGCGCCAGCAGCCCGCACGAGGGGGGCGTAGGTCCTGGGGCCAACGTCCTGACTTTC. Translation: CASSPHEGGVGPGANVLTF.

The chain links TRBV28 to TRBJ2-1, with 7 bases matching TRBD2. The CDR3 has 17 amino acids. Germline CDR1 reads MDHEN; CDR2 reads SYDVKM. Trimming removed 3 bases from V and 4 bases from J; junction bases left unmatched: 12. CDR3 DNA: TGTGCCAGCAGTTTTGGCCCCTCGCGGGGGATGTACAATGAGCAGTTCTTC. Its protein is CASSFGPSRGMYNEQFF.

This clone has only one observation. The V and J genes are TRBV28 and TRBJ1-5, with a weak D call TRBD1 (5 bases). Germline CDR1 is MDHEN and CDR2 is SYDVKM. This CDR3 comprises 12 residues. V dropped 0 bases and J dropped 16 bases, with 13 bases sitting between them. The CDR3 is CASSLWTGPIHF. The CDR3 DNA follows: TGTGCCAGCAGTTTATGGACGGGACCGATCCATTTT.

The chain employs TRBV29-1 and TRBJ2-3, with D unclear. Germline V gives CDR1 SQVTM, CDR2 ANQGSEA. V was trimmed by 1 base and J by 10 bases, leaving 15 bases between them. CDR3 length: 13 amino acids. The CDR3 coding sequence is TGCAGCGTTGAAGGGACGGTCAGCTTGGCGCAGTATTTT. This translates into CSVEGTVSLAQYF.

The gene calls are TRBV7-2 and TRBJ2-5; 10 bases map to TRBD2. The CDR3 is 16 amino acids. Germline CDR1 is SGHTA and CDR2 is FQGNSA. The V and J ends lost 1 base and 2 bases, in that order; junction bases with no gene match: 4. CDR3 sequence: CASSLVLAGAQETQYF. The CDR3 DNA sequence: TGTGCCAGCAGCTTAGTCCTAGCGGGGGCTCAAGAGACCCAGTACTTC.

V gene TRBV7-9 combines with J gene TRBJ1-6, with unresolved D. V lost 7 bases and J lost 2, with 21 bases in between. The CDR3 has 18 amino acids. CDR1 and CDR2 (germline): SEHNR, FQNEAQ (reference sequence). CDR3 amino acids: CASTKATSGLAYNSPLHF. The CDR3 DNA reads as TGTGCCAGCACCAAAGCCACCTCGGGGTTAGCCTATAATTCACCCCTCCACTTT.

This clone was picked up one time. The chain links TRBV27 to TRBJ2-5; D not certain. The CDR3 contains 14 residues. Between the trimmed V and J ends, which lost 3 bases and 5 bases, there was a span of 13 bases. Germline assignment: CDR1 MNHEY and CDR2 SMNVEV (reference sequence). CDR3 protein: CASSLTGPTETQYF. The CDR3 nucleotides are TGTGCCAGCAGTTTGACCGGGCCAACGGAGACCCAGTACTTC.

V usage is TRBV2 and J usage is TRBJ2-3; 12 bases are a match to TRBD1. V was pared by 7 bases and J by 2 bases, with 7 bases of the junction left unmatched. Germline CDR1 SNHLY, CDR2 FYNNEI. The CDR3 extends over 16 amino acids. The CDR3 DNA reads TGTGCCAGCAACTATCCGGGACAGGGGGCCACAGATACGCAGTATTTT. As protein: CASNYPGQGATDTQYF. Combining the CDR3 with reference TRBV2 and TRBJ2-3 gives the whole variable domain EPEVTQTPSHQVTQMGQEVILRCVPISNHLYFYWYRQILGQKVEFLVSFYNNEISEKSEIFDDQFSVERPDGSNFTLKIRSTKLEDSAMYFCASNYPGQGATDTQYFGPGTRLTVL.

V gene TRBV7-9 combines with J gene TRBJ2-7, with D maybe TRBD2 (7 bases). From germline, CDR1 is SEHNR and CDR2 FQNEAQ (reference sequence). Trimming pared 5 bases from V and 4 bases from J, leaving 15 bases between. The CDR3 spans 14 residues. The CDR3 DNA is TGTGCCAGCAGCCCAGGGGTCGGGGGGTACGAGCAGTACTTC. Residues: CASSPGVGGYEQYF.

The chain recombines TRBV7-9 with TRBJ2-1; 11 bases match TRBD1. Germline V gives CDR1 SEHNR, CDR2 FQNEAQ (reference sequence). CDR3 size: 17 residues. V shed 5 bases and J 7 bases; nucleotides not matched to a gene: 13. DNA of the CDR3: TGTGCCAGCAGCCAAAGTATCCCGGGACAGGGGGGTAATGAGCAGTTCTTC. Translating it yields CASSQSIPGQGGNEQFF.

V gene TRBV19 combines with J gene TRBJ1-5; D is ambiguous. Trimming took off 5 bases at V and 0 bases at J, with 8 bases between the two ends. The germline CDR1 and CDR2 sequences are LNHDA and SQIVND (reference sequence). The CDR3 contains 14 residues. The CDR3 DNA is TGTGCCAGTAGTGGTGACGGTAGCAATCAGCCCCAGCATTTT. Translated: CASSGDGSNQPQHF.

The rearrangement uses TRBV6-2 or TRBV6-3 and TRBJ2-3; the match to TRBD2 covers 8 bases. This CDR3 has 16 residues. Germline V lookup: CDR1 MNHEY, CDR2 SVGEGT. Germline trimming cut 4 bases from V and 0 bases from J; bases unmatched to any gene: 6. CDR3 sequence (DNA): TGTGCCAGCAGTTCTCTAGCGGGTCCAAGCACAGATACGCAGTATTTT. Protein: CASSSLAGPSTDTQYF.

The rearrangement links TRBV15 to TRBJ2-7, with 9 bases that match TRBD1. Germline lookup yields CDR1 LNHNV and CDR2 YYDKDF (reference sequence). The CDR3 runs 15 residues. V was pared by 1 base and J by 4 bases, with 5 bases of the junction left unmatched. Here the CDR3 DNA reads TGTGCCACCAGCAGAGTACAGGGGGCAGGGTACGAGCAGTACTTC. Its translation: CATSRVQGAGYEQYF.